This T cell receptor (beta chain) stems from a study of CD8+CD57+ T cells in acquired aplastic anemia. Background on the study: Average DNA yield from sorted CD4+ and CD8+ cells was about 2.9 ug. An average of approximately 11 million reads for CD4+ cells was obtained from healthy donors.

Details on this clonotype: No antigen is known for it.

The CDR3 has 15 amino acids. Per the germline V gene, CDR1 is SGHVS and CDR2 is FQNEAQ. V trimming: 5 bases; J trimming: 14 bases; junction bases outside the gene matches: 20. Using genomic DNA as the template, TCR beta VDJ and CDR3 profiling was carried out. Each CDR3 protein is one row after TCRdb ran MiXCR on the reads. The sample has about 400,000 distinct CDR3 sequences; under 80% are singletons. Study findings and constraints: Simpson's diversity of CD8+ cells was not significantly different in patients compared with controls. It was found that roughly 31 CD8+ CDR3 sequences were shared between patients and controls.

What was sequenced was sorted CD4+, CD8+, or CD8+CD57+ T cells (not recorded which) from PBMCs. This chain links TRBV7-8 with TRBJ2-5; the match to TRBD1 covers 7 bases. The receptor's source is a human donor in good health, serving as a control. The CDR3: CASSPWDSGNEQFYF. In nucleotides, the CDR3 is TGTGCCAGCAGCCCTTGGGACAGCGGCAATGAGCAGTTCTACTTC.